These 22 T cell receptor beta chains share one sample of origin, sequenced in a study of blood T cells in healthy people across ages. The authors ran a second PCR of roughly 6 to 12 cycles using a sample-barcoded 5' primer and a J-beta primer mix. Each CDR3 protein is one row after TCRdb ran MiXCR on the 5' RACE reads. The table lists about 1,500,000 distinct CDR3 sequences, under 30% of them singletons, with more than 6% in the top ten. The source material was blood. The receptors come from a woman in her twenties or thirties in good health.

This clonotype occurred a few times. The chain recombines TRBV13 with TRBJ2-3; TRBD2 matches at 10 bases. The germline V gene has CDR1 PRHDT and CDR2 FYEKMQ (reference sequence). J gave up 5 bases and V 5 bases, and 10 bases lay outside the gene matches. This CDR3 is built from 16 residues. This chain's CDR3 is CASSQPAGGPIDTQYF. The DNA of the CDR3 is TGTGCCAGCAGCCAACCAGCGGGGGGGCCGATAGATACGCAGTATTTT.

With respect to this clonotype: A much larger clone lies one base from this, so it may be a read error. The chain couples TRBV10-3 to TRBJ1-2; 9 positions match TRBD1. From germline, CDR1 is ENHRY and CDR2 SYGVKD. CDR3 size: 14 residues. The CDR3: CAIRESGTGHGYTF. The CDR3 nucleotides are TGTGCCATCAGGGAGTCCGGGACAGGGCACGGCTACACCTTC.

This clonotype was picked up many times. The chain links TRBV20-1 to TRBJ2-7; weak D call: TRBD2 (6 bases). Trimming removed 3 bases from V and 11 bases from J, with 17 bases in between. This CDR3 contains 12 residues. Germline V gene data show CDR1 as DFQATT and CDR2 as SNEGSKA (reference sequence). The CDR3 spells CSARERGDFEYF. CDR3 DNA: TGCAGTGCTAGGGAGAGAGGGGACTTCGAGTACTTC.

As concerns this clonotype: The junction departs from germline at one end; a sequencing error may be responsible. The chain couples TRBV12-5 to TRBJ2-7; TRBD1 might be the D (6 bases). This CDR3 is built from 16 residues. Germline CDR1 and CDR2: LGHNT and FRNRAP. DNA of the CDR3: TGTGCTGGTGGTTTCCCCTCGGCGCAGGGGATCAACGAGCAGTACTTC. Amino acids: CAGGFPSAQGINEQYF.

This clonotype was picked up one time. The rearrangement links TRBV5-1 to TRBJ2-3, with TRBD2 as a possible D gene (5 bases). The CDR3 is 16 amino acids. CDR1 and CDR2 (germline): SGHRS, YFSETQ. Trimming pared 0 bases from V and 1 base from J, leaving 12 bases between. The CDR3 reads CASSLALGVGTDTQYF. The CDR3 bases are TGCGCCAGCAGCTTGGCTTTGGGAGTAGGCACAGATACGCAGTATTTT.

The chain has TRBV2 and TRBJ2-5; weak D call: TRBD1 (5 bases). TRBJ2-7 explains the end of the DNA better; the J call may be wrong. The CDR3 covers 13 residues. The germline CDR1 and CDR2 sequences are SNHLY and FYNNEI. Here the CDR3 reads CASNIGQRDEQYF. CDR3 nucleotide sequence: TGTGCCAGCAATATCGGACAACGCGACGAGCAGTACTTC.

The V call is TRBV12-5, the J call TRBJ1-1; D gene unclear. V was pared by 5 bases and J by 5 bases, with 9 bases between. Germline V lookup: CDR1 LGHNT, CDR2 FRNRAP. The CDR3 runs to 12 residues. For the CDR3, the DNA is TGTGCTAGTGGTCTCTTAAGAACTGAAGCTTTCTTT. Protein product: CASGLLRTEAFF.

The rearrangement uses TRBV7-2 and TRBJ2-3; D is ambiguous. From germline, CDR1 is SGHTA and CDR2 FQGNSA. The CDR3 covers 14 residues. Trimming took off 5 bases at V and 2 bases at J, with 11 bases between the two ends. The CDR3: CASSHRTYTDTQYF. The DNA of the CDR3 is TGTGCCAGCAGCCACAGAACCTACACAGATACGCAGTATTTT.

This chain connects TRBV7-9 to TRBJ2-2, with unresolved D. The CDR3 loop spans 15 amino acids. V lost 0 bases and J 5 bases, leaving 10 bases between the germline ends. CDR1 is SEHNR and CDR2 is FQNEAQ in the germline V gene (reference sequence). The CDR3 DNA sequence: TGTGCCAGCAGCTTAGCGCTGGAACGGACCGGGGAGCTGTTTTTT. It encodes CASSLALERTGELFF.

This clonotype was observed a handful of times. The rearrangement links TRBV5-6 to TRBJ2-7; D is undetermined. Matching the DNA end better, TRBJ2-5 makes the J call doubtful. Germline loops: CDR1 SGHDT, CDR2 YYEEEE. The CDR3 contains 13 residues. CDR3 nucleotides: TGTGCCAGCAGCCCTACGATGACCGGGACCCAGTACTTC. Translated, it gives CASSPTMTGTQYF.

The chain recombines TRBV7-2 with TRBJ2-1, with 7 bases lining up with TRBD1. With 5 bases clipped from V and 4 bases from J, the junction kept 11 bases outside the gene matches. The CDR3 extends over 16 amino acids. Germline loops: CDR1 SGHTA, CDR2 FQGNSA. The CDR3 sequence: CASSQTGVIMYNEQFF. CDR3 in DNA: TGTGCCAGCAGCCAAACAGGGGTTATAATGTACAATGAGCAGTTCTTC.

This rearrangement joins TRBV6-2 or TRBV6-3 to TRBJ1-1; unclear D gene. V lost 5 bases and J 0 bases, leaving 13 bases between the germline ends. Germline V CDR1 and CDR2: MNHEY, SVGEGT. The CDR3 has 15 amino acids. Here the CDR3 reads CASSADSGVNTEAFF. As DNA, the CDR3 is TGTGCCAGCAGTGCAGACTCCGGCGTGAACACTGAAGCTTTCTTT.

This clonotype came up a few times. This could be a read error, since a much larger clone is one nucleotide away. The V gene is TRBV12-3 or TRBV12-4, the J gene TRBJ2-5; D is possibly TRBD2 (6 bases). Trimming took 6 bases from V and 6 from J, leaving 17 bases between them. This CDR3 has 14 amino acids. The CDR3 nucleotides are TGTGCCAGCAGCCCGGGACTCCCCCCAAAGACCCAGTACTTC. Translated, it gives CASSPGLPPKTQYF.

The chain recombines TRBV6-5 with TRBJ2-2; D unresolved. Germline CDR1 and CDR2: MNHEY and SVGAGI. The V end was cut by 6 bases, the J end by 11 bases, with 16 bases between. The CDR3 extends over 13 amino acids. The CDR3 DNA sequence: TGTGCCAGCAGCCGCCGGCCGTATACTGAGCTGTTTTTT. Translating it yields CASSRRPYTELFF.

The table lists this clonotype with a few counts. The chain couples TRBV30 to TRBJ2-7; possible D gene TRBD1, 5 bases. V was pared by 0 bases and J by 2 bases, with 11 bases between. The CDR3 is 14 residues long. CDR1 is GTSNPN and CDR2 is SVGIG in the germline V gene (reference sequence). The DNA for the CDR3 is TGTGCCTGGAGTGTTGACAGCCCGACCTACGAGCAGTACTTC. Its protein is CAWSVDSPTYEQYF.

V usage is TRBV6-6 and J usage is TRBJ2-1; no definite D call. The end of the DNA aligns better with TRBJ2-7, so the J call may be wrong. The CDR3 has 12 residues. Germline assignment: CDR1 MNHNY and CDR2 SVGAGI (reference sequence). The CDR3 is CASSYQTNEQYF. CDR3 nucleotide sequence: TGTGCCAGCAGTTACCAGACCAATGAGCAGTACTTC.

This clonotype has a handful of counts. The chain is built from TRBV20-1 and TRBJ2-5, with 8 bases aligning to TRBD1. J lost 0 bases, V lost 5 bases, and 2 bases had no gene match. This CDR3 has 13 residues. Germline values: CDR1 DFQATT, CDR2 SNEGSKA (reference sequence). The CDR3 region has the DNA TGCAGTGCTTTACAGGGGGACCAAGAGACCCAGTACTTC. Amino acid sequence: CSALQGDQETQYF.

The rearrangement links TRBV6-5 to TRBJ1-4; the match to TRBD1 covers 9 bases. Per the germline V gene, CDR1 is MNHEY and CDR2 is SVGAGI. V was pared by 0 bases and J by 5 bases, with 1 base of the junction left unmatched. This CDR3 has 15 amino acids. The CDR3 here is CASSYSTGGNEKLFF. The CDR3 DNA is TGTGCCAGCAGTTACTCTACAGGGGGCAATGAAAAACTGTTTTTT.

In this sample, this clonotype turned up a few times. V is TRBV5-5 and J is TRBJ1-2; 10 bases agree with TRBD1. The germline CDR1 and CDR2 sequences are SGHKS and YYEKEE (reference sequence). The CDR3 is made up of 15 amino acids. After removal of 3 bases from V and 4 bases from J, the junction contained 6 bases not matched to a gene. Here the CDR3 DNA reads TGTGCCAGCAGCTCGGACAGGGGGGCCTTCTATGGCTACACCTTC. This codes for CASSSDRGAFYGYTF.

The chain combines TRBV3-1 with TRBJ1-1; D remains ambiguous. V dropped 0 bases and J dropped 4 bases, with 6 bases sitting between them. Germline loops: CDR1 LGHDT, CDR2 YNNKEL (reference sequence). There are 13 residues in the CDR3. CDR3 region: CASSQEGITEAFF. In DNA, the CDR3 is TGTGCCAGCAGCCAAGAAGGGATCACTGAAGCTTTCTTT.

The sample holds a few counts of this clonotype. Given a much more abundant clone one base away, this may be a read error. This sequence joins TRBV27 and TRBJ2-6, with 8 nucleotides matching TRBD1. The J segment lost 11 bases and the V segment lost 6 bases, leaving 9 bases of the junction unmatched. The germline CDR1 and CDR2 sequences are MNHEY and SMNVEV (reference sequence). The CDR3 has 14 residues. The CDR3 DNA is TGTGCCAGCAGGTTTAATCGACAGGGGTACGTCCTGACTTTC. It codes for CASRFNRQGYVLTF.

A note on this clonotype: A clone one base away is much larger, so this may be a read error. CDR3 sequence: CSVNKEAQYF. CDR3 nucleotides: TGCAGCGTGAACAAAGAGGCCCAGTACTTC. The chain recombines TRBV29-1 with TRBJ2-5; no clear D gene. This CDR3 is 10 amino acids long. Germline assignment: CDR1 SQVTM and CDR2 ANQGSEA.